This TCR beta chain appears in the sequencing data of a study of cytomegalovirus exposure and HLA in healthy donors. The wider study: Across more than 350 genotyped donors, approximately 80% landed in the Caucasian-associated ancestry cluster.

Primers: 60 Vbeta forward and 13 Jbeta reverse. Sequencing used immunoSEQ multiplex PCR; TCRdb keeps in-frame clones, though not all of them. The table lists roughly 100,000 clones, around 86% of them singletons. The origin of this receptor is a man under 40 in good health and CMV-seropositive. The sequenced material came from PBMCs.

CDR3 protein: CASSTSGGDTGELFF. In nucleotides, the CDR3 is TGTGCCAGCAGCACTAGCGGGGGAGACACCGGGGAGCTGTTTTTT. This sequence joins TRBV6-1 and TRBJ2-2, with 11 nucleotides matching TRBD2. CDR3 length: 15 amino acids. V shed 6 bases, J shed 3 bases, and the junction held 3 bases outside the gene matches. Germline-derived CDR1 and CDR2 are MNHNS and SASEGT.